This TCR beta chain was sequenced in a study of cytomegalovirus exposure and HLA in healthy donors. Study background: Genotyping showed 75% to 90% of fewer than 500 donors falling in the Caucasian-associated ancestry cluster. The study's findings and limits: In a later analysis, the majority of CMV-associated beta chains seemingly showed HLA restriction. Some public TCRs appeared in many individuals, while most sequences were rare. Per a later analysis, HLA-associated TCR beta chains showed more clonal expansion than other, equally common TCR beta chains.

As for this clone: Its specificity is not known.

The V and J ends lost 8 bases and 6 bases, in that order; junction bases with no gene match: 12. The CDR3 contains 14 residues. The V gene's germline CDR1 is MNHEY and CDR2 SMNVEV (reference sequence). PCR amplification relied on 60 Vbeta primers (plus 13 Jbeta primers). TCRdb keeps only in-frame clones here, not all; method: immunoSEQ multiplex PCR. The repertoire holds roughly 120,000 clones, with about four fifths as singletons. This receptor was identified in a female donor in good health and CMV-seropositive. The sequencing sample was made of PBMCs. This rearrangement joins TRBV27 to TRBJ1-1, with 7 bases identical to TRBD1. The CDR3 DNA reads as TGTGCCAGCGCCCCGGACAGGTGGAATCCTGAAGCTTTCTTT. Translated: CASAPDRWNPEAFF.